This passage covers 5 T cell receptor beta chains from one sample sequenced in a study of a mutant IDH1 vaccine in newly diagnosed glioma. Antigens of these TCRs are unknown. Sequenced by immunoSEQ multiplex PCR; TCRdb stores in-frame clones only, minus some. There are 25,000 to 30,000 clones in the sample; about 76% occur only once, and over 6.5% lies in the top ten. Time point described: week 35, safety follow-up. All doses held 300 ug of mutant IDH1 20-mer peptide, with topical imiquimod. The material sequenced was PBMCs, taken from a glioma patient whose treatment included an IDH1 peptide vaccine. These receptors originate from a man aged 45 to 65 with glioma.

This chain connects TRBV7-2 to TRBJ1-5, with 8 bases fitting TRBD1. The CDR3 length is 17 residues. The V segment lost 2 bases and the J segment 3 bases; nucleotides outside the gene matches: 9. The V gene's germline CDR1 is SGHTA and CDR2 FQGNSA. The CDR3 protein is CASSLRTGTGINQPQHF. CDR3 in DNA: TGTGCCAGCAGCTTACGGACAGGGACAGGAATCAATCAGCCCCAGCATTTT.

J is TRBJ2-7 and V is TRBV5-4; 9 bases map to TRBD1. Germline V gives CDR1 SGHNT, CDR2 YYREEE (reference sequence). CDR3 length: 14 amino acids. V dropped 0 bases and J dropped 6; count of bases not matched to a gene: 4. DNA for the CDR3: TGTGCCAGCAGCTTGGCCGGACAGGGGAGCGAGCAGTACTTC. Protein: CASSLAGQGSEQYF.

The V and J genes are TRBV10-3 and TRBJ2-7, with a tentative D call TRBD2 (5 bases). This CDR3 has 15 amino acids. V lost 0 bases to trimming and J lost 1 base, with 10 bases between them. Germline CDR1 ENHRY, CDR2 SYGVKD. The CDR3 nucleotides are TGTGCCATCAGTGAGTCGATCGGGGTATCCTACGAGCAGTACTTC. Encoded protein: CAISESIGVSYEQYF.

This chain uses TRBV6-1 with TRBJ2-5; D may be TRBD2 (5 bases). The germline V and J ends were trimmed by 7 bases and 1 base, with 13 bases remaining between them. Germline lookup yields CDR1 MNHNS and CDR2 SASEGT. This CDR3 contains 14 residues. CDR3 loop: CASTSGPIQETQYF. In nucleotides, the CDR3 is TGTGCCAGCACGAGCGGACCAATCCAAGAGACCCAGTACTTC.

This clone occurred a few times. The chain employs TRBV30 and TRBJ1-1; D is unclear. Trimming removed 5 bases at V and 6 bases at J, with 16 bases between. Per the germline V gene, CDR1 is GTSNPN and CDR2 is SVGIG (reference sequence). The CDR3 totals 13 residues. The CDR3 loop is CAWRGMGLAEAFF. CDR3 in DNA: TGTGCCTGGCGCGGGATGGGTTTGGCTGAAGCTTTCTTT.